Each of the 11 T cell receptor beta chains below was sequenced from the same sample in a study of OX40 agonist ivuxolimab in advanced cancers. The library was produced with the immunoSEQ multiplex PCR assay. The table comes from immuneACCESS by way of TCRdb, which keeps in-frame sequences with V and J called. Part of the clones is missing from these tables; in studies checked, under half for an unresolved V gene and the rest for unknown reasons. The sample table contains tens of thousands of clones; only one count was recorded for about 85% of them. The ten top clones hold about 0.49% of the sample. The sample was CD4+ or CD8+ T cells sorted from blood, taken in a trial of the OX40 agonist ivuxolimab. These receptors were collected from an adult with an advanced solid tumor such as melanoma, head and neck, liver or kidney cancer.

V gene TRBV7-6 combines with J gene TRBJ2-1; no reliable D call. Trimming removed 5 bases from V and 8 bases from J, with 7 bases in between. Germline CDR1 and CDR2: SGHVS and FNYEAQ. The length of the CDR3 is 11 residues. The CDR3 loop is CASSASDEQFF. The CDR3 DNA sequence: TGTGCCAGCAGCGCAAGTGATGAGCAGTTCTTC.

The chain is built from TRBV19 and TRBJ2-5; 11 bases fit TRBD1. The DNA end is a closer match to TRBJ2-7, so the J assignment may be wrong. This CDR3 is built from 15 residues. Germline V gene lookup returns CDR1 LNHDA and CDR2 SQIVND (reference sequence). The CDR3 here is CASSITGTGGNEQYF. The CDR3 DNA sequence: TGTGCCAGTAGTATCACCGGGACAGGGGGGAACGAGCAGTACTTC.

The chain links TRBV10-3 to TRBJ1-5, with D perhaps matching TRBD1 (5 bases). From germline, CDR1 is ENHRY and CDR2 SYGVKD. The V end was cut by 4 bases, the J end by 9 bases, with 16 bases between. The CDR3 spans 14 residues. This chain's CDR3 is CAISGPGPEGPQHF. The CDR3 region has the DNA TGTGCCATCAGTGGGCCGGGGCCCGAAGGGCCCCAGCATTTT.

This clone turned up a few times. The chain employs TRBV6-6 and TRBJ1-3; TRBD1 matches at 7 bases. This CDR3 contains 16 residues. V lost 6 bases to trimming and J lost 3 bases; unmatched junction nucleotides: 11. The germline CDR1 and CDR2 sequences are MNHNY and SVGAGI (reference sequence). The CDR3 DNA follows: TGTGCCAGCAGAACGAGCACAGGGGATAGTGGAAACACCATATATTTT. It codes for CASRTSTGDSGNTIYF.

Only a few counts were recorded for this clone. This chain connects TRBV5-1 to TRBJ1-2; the match to TRBD1 covers 7 bases. Germline V gives CDR1 SGHRS, CDR2 YFSETQ. The CDR3 loop spans 17 amino acids. After removal of 4 bases from V and 0 bases from J, the junction contained 12 bases not matched to a gene. In DNA, the CDR3 is TGCGCCAGCAGCAGCGGGACAGCTCAAGATTCTAACTATGGCTACACCTTC. It encodes CASSSGTAQDSNYGYTF.

The chain carries TRBV6-6 and TRBJ2-1; no clear D. This CDR3 has 11 residues. CDR1 is MNHNY and CDR2 is SVGAGI in the germline V gene (reference sequence). Trimming removed 4 bases from V and 6 bases from J, with 4 bases in between. The CDR3 nucleotides read TGTGCCAGCAGTTTCCGCAATGAGCAGTTCTTC. Its translation: CASSFRNEQFF.

V gene TRBV6-5 combines with J gene TRBJ2-1, with a tentative D call TRBD1 (5 bases). V was trimmed by 5 bases and J by 9 bases, leaving 11 bases between them. This CDR3 is 12 amino acids long. Germline V CDR1 and CDR2: MNHEY, SVGAGI. CDR3 protein: CASSQGAREQFF. In DNA, the CDR3 is TGTGCCAGCAGTCAAGGGGCCCGTGAGCAGTTCTTC.

This clone was seen once. The chain links TRBV30 to TRBJ2-1, with a weak D call TRBD1 (7 bases). There are 16 residues in the CDR3. The ends were cut back, 2 bases at V and 11 bases at J, with 25 bases in the middle. Germline V gives CDR1 GTSNPN, CDR2 SVGIG (reference sequence). CDR3 coding DNA: TGTGCCTGGAGTCTATACAGGGGACTCAGAAGCGGTAAGCAGTTCTTC. As protein: CAWSLYRGLRSGKQFF.

This sequence joins TRBV30 and TRBJ2-3, with D possibly being TRBD1 (6 bases). The CDR3 spans 13 residues. Germline assignment: CDR1 GTSNPN and CDR2 SVGIG (reference sequence). V was cut by 4 bases and J by 3 bases, with 11 bases left in between. In nucleotides, the CDR3 is TGTGCCTGGAACCTACAGGGAACAGATACGCAGTATTTT. Its protein is CAWNLQGTDTQYF.

CDR3 nucleotides: TGTGCCAGCAGCCAAGGGCCAGAGCGGGATTCAGATACGCAGTATTTT. Translation: CASSQGPERDSDTQYF. The chain is built from TRBV4-2 and TRBJ2-3; 7 bases match TRBD2. The trim removed 1 base at V and 4 bases at J, leaving 8 bases unmatched. Germline CDR1 and CDR2: LGHNA and YNFKEQ. The CDR3 consists of 16 residues.

This clone was recorded only once. V and J are TRBV2 and TRBJ2-7, with 10 bases identical to TRBD1. Germline CDR1 SNHLY, CDR2 FYNNEI. J gave up 7 bases and V 5 bases, and 14 bases lay outside the gene matches. The CDR3 loop spans 16 amino acids. The CDR3 region is CASSKLPGTGVSEQYF. For the CDR3, the DNA is TGTGCCAGCAGTAAATTGCCCGGGACAGGGGTGAGTGAGCAGTACTTC.